Many counts were recorded for the clone carrying this TCR beta chain. The sample is drawn from a study of T cells in Graves' hyperthyroidism and ophthalmopathy. Looking at the study overall: Initial diagnosis, before any treatment, was when peripheral blood was collected.

Exclusions: uncontrolled infection, other autoimmune disease, pregnancy, lactation. RNA transcripts were the template for amplifying TCR beta CDR3 regions. With the HTBI primer set, the TCR CDR3 went through a first round of RT-PCR. TCRdb re-called the multiplex PCR reads through MiXCR, storing one row per CDR3 protein. The data contain a few hundred thousand distinct CDR3 sequences, about a sixth of them singletons. V lost 10 bases to trimming and J lost 6 bases; unmatched junction nucleotides: 6. The germline V gene encodes CDR1 SNHLY and CDR2 FYNNEI. The CDR3 totals 13 residues. Sequenced material: blood. The chain has TRBV2 and TRBJ2-1; 10 bases line up with TRBD1. This sequence was found in a woman aged 25 to 39 with Graves' hyperthyroidism. CDR3 sequence (DNA): TGTGCCACCCGGACAGGGGGTGGCAATGAGCAGTTCTTC. Translating gives CATRTGGGNEQFF.